The 26 T cell receptor beta chains in this list originate from one sample, sequenced in a study of beta chain features in type 1 diabetes. Study-wide points: A moderate, significant TCRB CDR3 shortening appeared in type 1 diabetes across four CD4+ subsets.

Reverse transcribing all isolated RNA meant expressed TCRB transcripts were sequenced. Assay used: immunoSEQ multiplex PCR; TCRdb lists only in-frame clones, some missing. The sample includes around 14,000 clones, around 77% seen only once; the top ten take less than 0.4%. These TCRs are of unknown antigen specificity. Sequences were obtained from stem cell memory CD4+ T cells from blood. The receptor set was obtained from a young woman with type 1 diabetes.

The chain carries TRBV28 and TRBJ2-7, with D maybe TRBD2 (6 bases). Trimming cost V 5 bases and J 2 bases, with 16 bases left between them. The CDR3 has 15 amino acids. Germline CDR1 reads MDHEN; CDR2 reads SYDVKM. CDR3 amino acids: CASSPLGSGAYEQYF. Written as DNA, the CDR3 is TGTGCCAGCAGTCCTCTCGGTAGCGGCGCCTACGAGCAGTACTTC.

The chain carries TRBV5-1 and TRBJ2-7; no reliable D call. The V end lost 5 bases, the J end lost 2 bases, and 11 bases lay between the germline ends. CDR3 length: 13 amino acids. Germline lookup yields CDR1 SGHRS and CDR2 YFSETQ. CDR3 nucleotide sequence: TGCGCCAGCAGAGAGTATGTCACCTACGAGCAGTACTTC. Its protein product is CASREYVTYEQYF.

V is TRBV2 and J is TRBJ2-3, with 9 bases that match TRBD2. V gave up 2 bases and J gave up 3 bases; unmatched junction bases: 9. Germline V gene sequence: CDR1 SNHLY, CDR2 FYNNEI. The CDR3 loop spans 17 amino acids. CDR3 loop: CASSESAGGRGTDTQYF. The CDR3 DNA reads as TGTGCCAGCAGTGAAAGCGCGGGCGGGAGGGGTACAGATACGCAGTATTTT.

This clone has a single count. The V call is TRBV5-8, the J call TRBJ2-1; possibly TRBD2 for D (5 bases). V was pared by 2 bases and J by 3 bases, with 9 bases between. The CDR3 has 14 residues. Germline lookup yields CDR1 SGHTS and CDR2 YDEGEE. CDR3 sequence: CASSLADFYNEQFF. The CDR3 nucleotides are TGTGCCAGCAGCTTAGCGGACTTCTACAATGAGCAGTTCTTC.

CDR3 loop: CALAGGPYNEQFF. In DNA form, the CDR3 reads TGTGCCCTGGCGGGAGGGCCATACAATGAGCAGTTCTTC. The rearrangement uses TRBV30 and TRBJ2-1; 9 bases match TRBD2. J lost 4 bases, V lost 8 bases, and 6 bases had no gene match. Germline V gene sequence: CDR1 GTSNPN, CDR2 SVGIG (reference sequence). The length of the CDR3 is 13 residues. Full variable domain (rest looked up from reference TRBV30 and TRBJ2-1): SQTIHQWPATLVQPVGSPLSLECTVEGTSNPNLYWYRQAAGRGLQLLFYSVGIGQISSEVPQNLSASRPQDRQFILSSKKLLLSDSGFYLCALAGGPYNEQFFGPGTRLTVL.

This clone was found a few times. The V and J genes are TRBV12-5 and TRBJ1-5; D perhaps matches TRBD1 (5 bases). The germline V gene encodes CDR1 LGHNT and CDR2 FRNRAP. This CDR3 contains 17 residues. Trimming took 1 base from V and 3 from J, leaving 16 bases between them. Written as DNA, the CDR3 is TGTGCTAGTGGTTTGGGATCTATTCAGGGTAACAATCAGCCCCAGCATTTT. Protein sequence: CASGLGSIQGNNQPQHF. Full variable domain (remainder filled in from reference TRBV12-5 and TRBJ1-5): DARVTQTPRHKVTEMGQEVTMRCQPILGHNTVFWYRQTMMQGLELLAYFRNRAPLDDSGMPKDRFSAEMPDATLATLKIQPSEPRDSAVYFCASGLGSIQGNNQPQHFGDGTRLSIL.

V gene TRBV7-9 combines with J gene TRBJ2-1; 10 nucleotides line up with TRBD2. Losses at the gene ends were 5 bases for V and 4 bases for J; bases not matched to a gene: 5. CDR1 and CDR2 from the germline V gene are SEHNR and FQNEAQ (reference sequence). The CDR3 runs to 15 residues. Here the CDR3 DNA reads TGTGCCAGCAGCCCGGGACTAGCGTCTTACAATGAGCAGTTCTTC. The encoded protein is CASSPGLASYNEQFF.

This clone was observed a single time. The rearrangement links TRBV30 to TRBJ2-7; 7 bases line up with TRBD1. Germline-derived CDR1 and CDR2 are GTSNPN and SVGIG (reference sequence). The CDR3 has 14 amino acids. The V gene end was trimmed by 2 bases and the J gene end by 5 bases; junction bases not matched to a gene: 9. In nucleotides, the CDR3 is TGTGCCTGGAGTACCACGACAGGGCCGGACGAGCAGTACTTC. Protein: CAWSTTTGPDEQYF.

The chain employs TRBV19 and TRBJ2-7, with 12 bases that match TRBD2. CDR1 and CDR2 (germline): LNHDA, SQIVND (reference sequence). Germline trimming cut 5 bases from V and 4 bases from J; bases unmatched to any gene: 9. The CDR3 contains 16 residues. The CDR3 sequence: CASSRVPTSGSYEQYV. In DNA, the CDR3 is TGTGCCAGTAGTCGCGTTCCGACTAGCGGGAGTTACGAGCAGTACGTC.

The chain carries TRBV7-9 and TRBJ2-7, with 14 positions matching TRBD2. The V segment lost 1 base and the J segment 6 bases; nucleotides outside the gene matches: 8. This CDR3 has 17 residues. Looked up from germline, CDR1 is SEHNR and CDR2 is FQNEAQ (reference sequence). The DNA of the CDR3 is TGTGCCAGCAGCTTAGGGGGGACTAGCGGGAGTACGTTCGAGCAGTACTTC. Its protein product is CASSLGGTSGSTFEQYF.

The chain is built from TRBV28 and TRBJ2-3; TRBD2 aligns across 8 bases. The CDR3 loop spans 16 amino acids. Germline trimming cut 4 bases from V and 0 bases from J; bases unmatched to any gene: 6. Germline lookup yields CDR1 MDHEN and CDR2 SYDVKM. DNA for the CDR3: TGTGCCAGCAGTTCCCTAGCGGGTACTAGCACAGATACGCAGTATTTT. Its translation: CASSSLAGTSTDTQYF.

The table lists this clone with a few counts. V gene TRBV2 combines with J gene TRBJ2-1; possible D gene TRBD2, 5 bases. The CDR3 is made up of 16 amino acids. V dropped 5 bases and J dropped 4 bases, with 18 bases sitting between them. In germline, CDR1 is SNHLY, CDR2 FYNNEI. CDR3 sequence: CASSTHLPRGYNEQFF. The DNA for the CDR3 is TGTGCCAGCAGTACTCACCTGCCCCGGGGTTACAATGAGCAGTTCTTC.

The chain couples TRBV7-9 to TRBJ2-1; 10 bases fit TRBD2. The CDR3 is 17 amino acids. CDR1 is SEHNR and CDR2 is FQNEAQ in the germline V gene (reference sequence). With V trimmed by 4 bases and J by 6 bases, 12 bases remained unmatched. CDR3: CASSSTLAGGPRNEQFF. The CDR3 coding sequence is TGTGCCAGCAGCTCCACTTTAGCGGGAGGACCCCGCAATGAGCAGTTCTTC.

V and J are TRBV11-2 and TRBJ2-1; D is uncertain. Trimming cost V 5 bases and J 11 bases, with 13 bases left between them. The CDR3 is 12 amino acids. In germline, CDR1 is SGHAT, CDR2 FQNNGV. The CDR3 region has the DNA TGTGCCAGCAGCGGTGTTTCGAGTCAGCAGTTCTTC. Residues: CASSGVSSQQFF.

The chain links TRBV7-2 to TRBJ2-6; D not resolved. Trimming stripped 3 bases from V and 1 base from J, with 4 bases between. This CDR3 region has 14 residues. CDR1 SGHTA and CDR2 FQGNSA come from the germline V gene. The CDR3: CASSLTSGANVLTF. In DNA form, the CDR3 reads TGTGCCAGCAGCTTGACTTCTGGGGCCAACGTCCTGACTTTC.

This rearrangement joins TRBV27 to TRBJ2-3, with 11 bases matching TRBD2. The CDR3 extends over 15 amino acids. Losses at the gene ends were 6 bases for V and 3 bases for J; bases not matched to a gene: 5. The germline gives CDR1 MNHEY, CDR2 SMNVEV (reference sequence). CDR3 in DNA: TGTGCCAGCAGATTAGCGGGAGGGCCGACAGATACGCAGTATTTT. Amino acids: CASRLAGGPTDTQYF.

The chain has TRBV30 and TRBJ2-5; tentative D call: TRBD2 (6 bases). The CDR3 runs 16 residues. V was clipped by 4 bases and J by 0 bases, with 18 bases between them. Germline CDR1 and CDR2: GTSNPN and SVGIG (reference sequence). Written as DNA, the CDR3 is TGTGCCTGGAATCACGGATTAGTAGCGGACCAAGAGACCCAGTACTTC. It specifies CAWNHGLVADQETQYF.

The CDR3 protein is CASSIRAGMEETQYF. CDR3 DNA: TGTGCCAGTAGTATTAGGGCAGGGATGGAAGAGACCCAGTACTTC. This chain joins TRBV19 and TRBJ2-5; possibly TRBD1 for D (5 bases). Germline CDR1 reads LNHDA; CDR2 reads SQIVND (reference sequence). This CDR3 has 15 residues. Deletions cut 3 bases from V and 3 bases from J, with 14 bases between.

The chain has TRBV28 and TRBJ1-2; TRBD1 might be the D (6 bases). V was shortened by 6 bases and J by 4 bases, with 21 bases between the two germline ends. The CDR3 totals 16 residues. Germline CDR1 and CDR2: MDHEN and SYDVKM. CDR3 loop: CASSPGGGLSFYGYTF. In DNA, the CDR3 is TGTGCCAGCAGCCCCGGGGGGGGGCTGAGTTTCTATGGCTACACCTTC.

Here the CDR3 reads CASSLFGGAGANVLTF. The CDR3 DNA reads as TGTGCCAGCAGCTTGTTTGGCGGGGCTGGGGCCAACGTCCTGACTTTC. The J gene is TRBJ2-6, the V gene TRBV5-6, with a possible D match to TRBD2 (6 bases). V was shortened by 1 base and J by 2 bases, with 10 bases between the two germline ends. This CDR3 is 16 amino acids long. CDR1 SGHDT and CDR2 YYEEEE come from the germline V gene.

The V call is TRBV30, the J call TRBJ2-7; no reliable D call. V was shortened by 2 bases and J by 7 bases, with 9 bases between the two germline ends. Germline V gene sequence: CDR1 GTSNPN, CDR2 SVGIG (reference sequence). The CDR3 is 11 residues long. The CDR3 DNA follows: TGTGCCTGGAGTTATTTTCGTGAGCAGTACTTC. It translates to CAWSYFREQYF.

This clone was detected only once. The rearrangement uses TRBV20-1 and TRBJ1-1; a possible D gene is TRBD1 (6 bases). V was cut by 8 bases and J by 8 bases, with 15 bases left in between. Germline V lookup: CDR1 DFQATT, CDR2 SNEGSKA (reference sequence). This CDR3 comprises 11 residues. The CDR3 DNA reads as TGCAGTTCACAGGGTCCGGGCGAAGCTTTCTTT. Protein product: CSSQGPGEAFF.

The rearrangement links TRBV2 to TRBJ2-7; D call uncertain. Trimming stripped 3 bases from V and 2 bases from J, with 8 bases between. CDR3 size: 13 residues. The germline V gene encodes CDR1 SNHLY and CDR2 FYNNEI. This CDR3 reads CASSDSETYEQYF. CDR3 DNA: TGTGCCAGCAGTGACAGCGAGACCTACGAGCAGTACTTC.

V usage is TRBV10-3 and J usage is TRBJ1-3; unclear D gene. CDR1 is ENHRY and CDR2 is SYGVKD in the germline V gene. This CDR3 is built from 14 residues. V was trimmed by 6 bases and J by 1 base, leaving 10 bases between them. The CDR3 coding sequence is TGTGCCATCAGCGACCCGGGGTCTGGAAACACCATATATTTT. Translated: CAISDPGSGNTIYF.

The rearrangement uses TRBV10-3 and TRBJ2-1; a weak D match, TRBD1 (5 bases). The germline V gene has CDR1 ENHRY and CDR2 SYGVKD. Trimming pared 0 bases from V and 8 bases from J, leaving 11 bases between. This CDR3 contains 14 residues. The CDR3: CAISESSLGDEQFF. The CDR3 nucleotides are TGTGCCATCAGTGAGTCGTCTTTAGGGGATGAGCAGTTCTTC.

This chain joins TRBV5-1 and TRBJ2-5; 7 bases agree with TRBD2. Germline assignment: CDR1 SGHRS and CDR2 YFSETQ. Trimming removed 7 bases from V and 2 bases from J; junction bases left unmatched: 11. CDR3 length: 15 residues. The CDR3 loop reads CASRGASGVQETQYF. CDR3 coding DNA: TGCGCCAGCCGTGGGGCTAGCGGAGTTCAAGAGACCCAGTACTTC.